The 18 T cell receptor beta chains below all came from one sample that was sequenced in a study of T-cell memory formation after mild COVID-19 (dated by TCRdb to the early 2020s). The library was produced with 5' RACE. For sequencing, an Illumina NovaSeq 6000 was employed. The public reads were run again by TCRdb, first through fastp at Q25 and then through MiXCR, and only productive beta chains were kept. For every CDR3 protein sequence, its rows merge into one entry that carries the most common genes and DNA. Across this sample there are just over 400,000 distinct CDR3 sequences, with 23% seen only once. The biggest ten clones account for about an eighth of the sample. Sequencing was done on a sample of PBMCs or a T cell subset sorted from them (not recorded which). Source of these receptors: an adult woman who had mild COVID-19 (a few samples of this study predate the infection). The sample titles of this study are shuffled in the database, so cell type and time point are left out; the donor was told from shared clones.

This chain connects TRBV20-1 to TRBJ1-1; TRBD1 agrees at 9 bases. Germline V gene sequence: CDR1 DFQATT, CDR2 SNEGSKA (reference sequence). Trimming removed 3 bases from V and 1 base from J; junction bases left unmatched: 3. The CDR3 length is 14 residues. CDR3 sequence reads: CSASMGQGNTEAFF. The CDR3 nucleotides read TGCAGTGCTAGTATGGGACAGGGGAACACTGAAGCTTTCTTT.

This chain joins TRBV3-1 and TRBJ1-2; 8 nucleotides line up with TRBD1. The CDR3 loop spans 15 amino acids. The V gene's germline CDR1 is LGHDT and CDR2 YNNKEL (reference sequence). Trimming took 4 bases from V and 4 from J; bases not matched to a gene: 8. The CDR3 coding sequence is TGTGCCAGCAGCCTAGGACAGGGACAGATCTATGGCTACACCTTC. Its translation is CASSLGQGQIYGYTF.

The V gene is TRBV30, the J gene TRBJ1-2; TRBD1 aligns across 8 bases. Trimming at V came to 3 bases and at J to 4 bases, leaving 16 bases not matched to a gene. Germline assignment: CDR1 GTSNPN and CDR2 SVGIG (reference sequence). This CDR3 contains 17 residues. CDR3 nucleotide sequence: TGTGCCTGGAGCCCACCCACCCGGACAGGGAGAAGCTATGGCTACACCTTC. Amino acid sequence: CAWSPPTRTGRSYGYTF. Complete variable domain (other parts from reference TRBV30 and TRBJ1-2): SQTIHQWPATLVQPVGSPLSLECTVEGTSNPNLYWYRQAAGRGLQLLFYSVGIGQISSEVPQNLSASRPQDRQFILSSKKLLLSDSGFYLCAWSPPTRTGRSYGYTFGSGTRLTVV.

The chain couples TRBV7-6 to TRBJ2-3; 7 nucleotides match TRBD2. The V and J ends lost 0 bases and 1 base, in that order; junction bases with no gene match: 4. The CDR3 is 16 amino acids. Germline CDR1 SGHVS, CDR2 FNYEAQ. In DNA form, the CDR3 reads TGTGCCAGCAGCTTAGCAGCGGGGCACCGCACAGATACGCAGTATTTT. Its protein is CASSLAAGHRTDTQYF.

This clonotype was detected only a few times. The chain uses TRBV29-1 and TRBJ2-6; D unclear. The germline V and J ends were trimmed by 7 bases and 4 bases, with 11 bases remaining between them. Germline V gene lookup returns CDR1 SQVTM and CDR2 ANQGSEA. The CDR3 totals 13 residues. The DNA for the CDR3 is TGCAGCGCTGTGGTCCCCGGGGCCAACGTCCTGACTTTC. Translation gives CSAVVPGANVLTF.

This chain connects TRBV5-1 to TRBJ2-1; 9 bases line up with TRBD1. Germline loops: CDR1 SGHRS, CDR2 YFSETQ. V lost 1 base to trimming and J lost 3 bases; unmatched junction nucleotides: 5. CDR3 size: 16 residues. The DNA of the CDR3 is TGCGCCAGCAGCTTGACGGGACAGGGATTCTACAATGAGCAGTTCTTC. This encodes CASSLTGQGFYNEQFF.

In this sample, this clonotype turned up a few times. This chain connects TRBV5-6 to TRBJ2-7; D gene unclear. This CDR3 region has 13 residues. Germline CDR1 SGHDT, CDR2 YYEEEE. V lost 0 bases, J lost 6 bases, and 10 bases lay in between. The CDR3 region has the DNA TGTGCCAGCAGCTTGGCCGGACCAGGCGAGCAGTACTTC. This sequence encodes CASSLAGPGEQYF.

The genes are TRBV4-1 and TRBJ2-5; D not certain. With 1 base removed from V and 4 bases from J, the gap between germline ends came to 10 bases. The CDR3 is made up of 14 amino acids. CDR1 and CDR2 (germline): MGHRA, YSYEKL. CDR3 coding DNA: TGCGCCAGCAGCCAAGTCCTCGCAGGAGAGACCCAGTACTTC. Amino acid sequence: CASSQVLAGETQYF.

The genes are TRBV20-1 and TRBJ1-4; maybe TRBD1 (6 bases). This CDR3 is 15 amino acids long. Per the germline V gene, CDR1 is DFQATT and CDR2 is SNEGSKA (reference sequence). V dropped 1 base and J dropped 8 bases, with 17 bases sitting between them. CDR3 nucleotide sequence: TGCAGTGCTAGAGCCACAGGGTATAAGCTAGAAAAACTGTTTTTT. As protein: CSARATGYKLEKLFF.

This clonotype showed up just a few times. The rearrangement links TRBV5-1 to TRBJ2-7, with 11 bases that match TRBD2. The CDR3 is 14 residues long. V lost 4 bases and J lost 6; bases outside the gene matches: 6. Germline-derived CDR1 and CDR2 are SGHRS and YFSETQ. The CDR3 spells CASSTLAGEGEQYF. For the CDR3, the DNA is TGCGCCAGCAGCACACTAGCGGGAGAGGGCGAGCAGTACTTC.

This clonotype was seen ten or more times. The CDR3 sequence is CASSPFGRGRTGANVLTF. The CDR3 coding sequence is TGTGCCAGCAGCCCCTTTGGCAGGGGGCGGACTGGGGCCAACGTCCTGACTTTC. This chain uses TRBV3-1 with TRBJ2-6; 8 bases align to TRBD1. Per the germline V gene, CDR1 is LGHDT and CDR2 is YNNKEL (reference sequence). There are 18 residues in the CDR3. J was trimmed by 2 bases and V by 4 bases; bases with no gene match: 10.

This chain uses TRBV7-7 with TRBJ2-5; D might be TRBD1 (6 bases). Trimming took 1 base from V and 2 from J, leaving 11 bases between them. This CDR3 has 15 residues. From germline, CDR1 is SSHAT and CDR2 FNYEAQ (reference sequence). The CDR3 DNA sequence: TGTGCCAGCAGCTTAGTGGCCAGGGGACAAGAGACCCAGTACTTC. Translation: CASSLVARGQETQYF.

This clonotype was counted a few times. The CDR3 DNA is TGTGCCAGCAGCTTAGGGTTGAGTCACTCCTACAATGAGCAGTTCTTC. Translated, it gives CASSLGLSHSYNEQFF. The chain is built from TRBV7-2 and TRBJ2-1; D is undetermined. The germline V and J ends were trimmed by 1 base and 0 bases, with 10 bases remaining between them. This CDR3 contains 16 residues. The germline V gene encodes CDR1 SGHTA and CDR2 FQGNSA.

The V and J genes are TRBV5-1 and TRBJ2-1, with 12 nucleotides matching TRBD2. Trimming removed 6 bases from V and 9 bases from J; junction bases left unmatched: 22. The germline CDR1 and CDR2 sequences are SGHRS and YFSETQ. The CDR3 length is 19 residues. CDR3 region: CASIPTSPTSGGPGPEQFF. The CDR3 region has the DNA TGCGCCAGCATCCCGACGTCCCCGACTAGCGGGGGCCCAGGCCCTGAGCAGTTCTTC.

The chain carries TRBV27 and TRBJ1-1; perhaps TRBD1 as D (6 bases). V shed 8 bases and J shed 4 bases, with 17 bases lying between them. The CDR3 contains 14 residues. Germline loops: CDR1 MNHEY, CDR2 SMNVEV (reference sequence). In nucleotides, the CDR3 is TGTGCCAGCGGCCACGGGGGCCCTTTCACTGAAGCTTTCTTT. Its protein product is CASGHGGPFTEAFF.

The rearrangement links TRBV24-1 to TRBJ2-4; tentatively, D is TRBD1 or TRBD2 (5 bases each). V was shortened by 3 bases and J by 7 bases, with 15 bases between the two germline ends. This CDR3 is 15 amino acids long. Looked up from germline, CDR1 is KGHDR and CDR2 is SFDVKD. The CDR3 region is CATSDPVRGGNIQYF. In DNA form, the CDR3 reads TGTGCCACCAGTGATCCTGTGAGGGGTGGGAACATTCAGTACTTC.

V usage is TRBV6-5 and J usage is TRBJ1-1; the D is unclear. CDR1 is MNHEY, CDR2 SVGAGI, per germline. The CDR3 has 14 amino acids. V dropped 8 bases and J dropped 1 base, with 14 bases sitting between them. Written as DNA, the CDR3 is TGTGCCAGCCGGGCGAACGGCGAGAACACTGAAGCTTTCTTT. It yields the protein CASRANGENTEAFF.

This clonotype was seen only a few times. The V and J genes are TRBV5-1 and TRBJ2-2; D is ambiguous. The CDR3 is made up of 14 amino acids. Trimming took 2 bases from V and 4 from J, leaving 9 bases between them. Looked up from germline, CDR1 is SGHRS and CDR2 is YFSETQ. CDR3 sequence (DNA): TGCGCCAGCAGCTTAACCAGCCCCACCGGGGAGCTGTTTTTT. As protein: CASSLTSPTGELFF.